In this sample, the clone carrying this TCR beta chain turned up a few times. Its antigen is undetermined. This record comes from a study of beta chain features in type 1 diabetes. Study results and limitations: Patients showed naive, central memory and Treg TCRB repertoires that appeared more similar than those of healthy donors. Patients with Type 1 diabetes showed moderately but significantly shorter TCRB CDR3s in all four CD4+ subsets.

The CDR3 contains 12 residues. Trimming pared 0 bases from V and 9 bases from J, leaving 6 bases between. Germline CDR1 is PRHDT and CDR2 is FYEKMQ (reference sequence). The study reverse transcribed the entire isolated RNA, so it sequenced expressed TCRB transcripts. TCRdb's table, derived via immunoSEQ multiplex PCR, lists solely in-frame clones and lacks some. The repertoire holds a few hundred thousand clones, with roughly 15% as singletons. Material for sequencing was naive CD4+ T cells from blood. This sequence joins TRBV13 and TRBJ2-1; D is perhaps TRBD2 (6 bases). This clonotype was obtained from a man aged 18 to 29 with type 1 diabetes. In DNA, the CDR3 is TGTGCCAGCAGCTTAGGGGAGGGTGAGCAGTTCTTC. This encodes CASSLGEGEQFF.